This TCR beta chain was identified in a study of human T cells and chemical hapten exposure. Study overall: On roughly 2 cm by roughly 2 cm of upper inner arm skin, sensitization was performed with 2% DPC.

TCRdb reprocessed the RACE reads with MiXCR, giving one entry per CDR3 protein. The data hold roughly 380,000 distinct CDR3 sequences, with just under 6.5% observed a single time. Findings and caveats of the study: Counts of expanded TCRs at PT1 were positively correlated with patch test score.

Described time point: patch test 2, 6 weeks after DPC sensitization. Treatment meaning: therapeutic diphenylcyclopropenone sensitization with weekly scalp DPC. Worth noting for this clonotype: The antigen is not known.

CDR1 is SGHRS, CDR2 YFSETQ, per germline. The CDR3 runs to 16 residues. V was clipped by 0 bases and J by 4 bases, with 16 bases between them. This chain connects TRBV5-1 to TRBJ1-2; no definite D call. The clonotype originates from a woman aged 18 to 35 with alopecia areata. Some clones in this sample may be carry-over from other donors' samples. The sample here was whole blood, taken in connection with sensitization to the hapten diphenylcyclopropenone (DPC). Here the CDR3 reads CASSLDPGSTPYGYTF. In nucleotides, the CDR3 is TGCGCCAGCAGCTTGGACCCCGGGTCGACCCCCTATGGCTACACCTTC.